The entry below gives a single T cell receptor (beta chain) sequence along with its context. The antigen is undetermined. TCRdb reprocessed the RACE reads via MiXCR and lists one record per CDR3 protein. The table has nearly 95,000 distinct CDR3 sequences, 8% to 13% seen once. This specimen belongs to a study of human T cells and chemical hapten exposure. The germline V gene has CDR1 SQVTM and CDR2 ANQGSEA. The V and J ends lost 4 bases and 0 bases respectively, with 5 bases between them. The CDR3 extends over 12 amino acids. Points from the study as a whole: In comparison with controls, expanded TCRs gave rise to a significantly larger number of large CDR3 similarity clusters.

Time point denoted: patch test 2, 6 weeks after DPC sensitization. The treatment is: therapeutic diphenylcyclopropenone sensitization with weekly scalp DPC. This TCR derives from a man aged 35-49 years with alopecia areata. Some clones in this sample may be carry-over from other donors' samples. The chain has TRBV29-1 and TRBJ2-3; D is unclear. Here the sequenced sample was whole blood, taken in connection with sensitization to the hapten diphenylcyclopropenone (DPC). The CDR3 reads CSVAVSTDTQYF. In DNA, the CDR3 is TGCAGCGTTGCAGTCAGCACAGATACGCAGTATTTT.